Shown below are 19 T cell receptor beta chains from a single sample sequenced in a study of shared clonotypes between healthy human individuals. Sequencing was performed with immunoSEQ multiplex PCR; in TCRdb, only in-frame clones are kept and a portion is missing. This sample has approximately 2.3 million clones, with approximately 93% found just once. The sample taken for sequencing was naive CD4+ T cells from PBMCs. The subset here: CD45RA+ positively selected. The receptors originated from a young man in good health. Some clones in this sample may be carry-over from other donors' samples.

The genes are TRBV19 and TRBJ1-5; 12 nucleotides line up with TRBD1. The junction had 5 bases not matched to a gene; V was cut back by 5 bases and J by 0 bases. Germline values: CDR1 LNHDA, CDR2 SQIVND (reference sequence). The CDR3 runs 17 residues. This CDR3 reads CASSPGQGAYSNQPQHF. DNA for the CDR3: TGTGCCAGTAGTCCGGGACAGGGGGCTTATAGCAATCAGCCCCAGCATTTT.

The CDR3 sequence is CASSVATGPGGGYTF. CDR3 in DNA: TGTGCCAGCAGCGTAGCTACAGGACCCGGAGGTGGATACACCTTC. This chain uses TRBV9 with TRBJ1-2; perhaps TRBD1 as D (5 bases). This CDR3 comprises 15 residues. Germline-derived CDR1 and CDR2 are SGDLS and YYNGEE. Trimming stripped 0 bases from V and 11 bases from J, with 20 bases between.

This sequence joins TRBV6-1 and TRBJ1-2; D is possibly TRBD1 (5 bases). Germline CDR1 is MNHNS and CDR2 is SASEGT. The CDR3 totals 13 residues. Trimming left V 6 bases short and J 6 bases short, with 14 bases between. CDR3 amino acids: CASRLTETDGYTF. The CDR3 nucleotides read TGTGCCAGCAGATTGACAGAAACAGATGGCTACACCTTC.

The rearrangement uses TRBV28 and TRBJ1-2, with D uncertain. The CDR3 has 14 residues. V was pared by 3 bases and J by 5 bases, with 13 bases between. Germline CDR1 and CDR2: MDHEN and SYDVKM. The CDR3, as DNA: TGTGCCAGCAGTTTCGCCGCGACCTATTATGGCTACACCTTC. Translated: CASSFAATYYGYTF.

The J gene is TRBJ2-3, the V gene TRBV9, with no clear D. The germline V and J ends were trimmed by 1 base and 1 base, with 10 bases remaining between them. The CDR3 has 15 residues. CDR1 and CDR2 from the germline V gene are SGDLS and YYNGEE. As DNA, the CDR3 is TGTGCCAGCAGCGTACTTTCGGCAGGCACAGATACGCAGTATTTT. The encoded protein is CASSVLSAGTDTQYF.

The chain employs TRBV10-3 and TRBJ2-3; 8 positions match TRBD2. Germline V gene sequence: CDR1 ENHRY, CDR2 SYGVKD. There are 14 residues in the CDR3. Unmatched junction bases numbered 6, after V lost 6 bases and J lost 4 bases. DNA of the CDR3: TGTGCCATCAGGGCCGGGACTAGTGCAGATACGCAGTATTTT. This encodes CAIRAGTSADTQYF.

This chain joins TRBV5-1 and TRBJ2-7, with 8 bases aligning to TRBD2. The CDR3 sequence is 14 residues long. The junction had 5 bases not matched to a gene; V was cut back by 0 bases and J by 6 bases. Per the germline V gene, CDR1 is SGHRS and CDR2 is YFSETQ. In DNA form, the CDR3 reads TGCGCCAGCAGCTTGGAGCAGGCGGGAGGCGAGCAGTACTTC. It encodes CASSLEQAGGEQYF.

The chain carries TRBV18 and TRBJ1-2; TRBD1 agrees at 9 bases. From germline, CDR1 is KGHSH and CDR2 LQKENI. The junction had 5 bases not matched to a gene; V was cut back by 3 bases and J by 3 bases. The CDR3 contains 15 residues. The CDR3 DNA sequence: TGTGCCAGCTCACCGGGACAGGGACCCGACTATGGCTACACCTTC. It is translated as CASSPGQGPDYGYTF. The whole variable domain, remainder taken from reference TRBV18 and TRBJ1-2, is NAGVMQNPRHLVRRRGQEARLRCSPMKGHSHVYWYRQLPEEGLKFMVYLQKENIIDESGMPKERFSAEFPKEGPSILRIQQVVRGDSAAYFCASSPGQGPDYGYTFGSGTRLTVV.

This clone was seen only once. CDR3 sequence reads: CALRFAINSYNEQFF. CDR3 sequence (DNA): TGTGCCCTACGATTTGCCATCAACTCCTACAATGAGCAGTTCTTC. The genes are TRBV7-9 and TRBJ2-1; D is undetermined. CDR1 and CDR2 (germline): SEHNR, FQNEAQ (reference sequence). The V gene lost 11 bases and the J gene lost 0 bases, with 17 bases spanning the gap. CDR3 length equals 15 residues.

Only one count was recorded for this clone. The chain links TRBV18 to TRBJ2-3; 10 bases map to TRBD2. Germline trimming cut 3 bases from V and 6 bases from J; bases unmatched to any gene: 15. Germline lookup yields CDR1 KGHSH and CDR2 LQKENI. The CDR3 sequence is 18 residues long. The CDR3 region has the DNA TGTGCCAGCTCACCGCCCCGCGGGAGCGGGAGGGCCAAGGATACGCAGTATTTT. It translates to CASSPPRGSGRAKDTQYF.

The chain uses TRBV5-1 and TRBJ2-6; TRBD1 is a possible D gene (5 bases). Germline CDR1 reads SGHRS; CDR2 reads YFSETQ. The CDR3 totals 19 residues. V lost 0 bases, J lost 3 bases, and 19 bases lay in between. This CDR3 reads CASSLAAVAGIYGANVLTF. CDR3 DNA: TGCGCCAGCAGCTTGGCCGCCGTTGCAGGGATTTATGGGGCCAACGTCCTGACTTTC.

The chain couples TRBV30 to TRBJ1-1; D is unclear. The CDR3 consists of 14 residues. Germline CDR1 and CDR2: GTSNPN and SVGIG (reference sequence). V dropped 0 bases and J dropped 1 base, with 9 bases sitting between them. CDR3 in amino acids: CAWSVHGTNTEAFF. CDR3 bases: TGTGCCTGGAGTGTCCACGGCACGAACACTGAAGCTTTCTTT.

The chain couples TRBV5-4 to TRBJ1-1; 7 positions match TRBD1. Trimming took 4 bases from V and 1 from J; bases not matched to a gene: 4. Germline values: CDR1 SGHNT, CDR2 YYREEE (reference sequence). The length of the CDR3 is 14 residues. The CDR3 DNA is TGTGCCAGCAGCCCCGGGACAGAGAACACTGAAGCTTTCTTT. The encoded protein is CASSPGTENTEAFF.

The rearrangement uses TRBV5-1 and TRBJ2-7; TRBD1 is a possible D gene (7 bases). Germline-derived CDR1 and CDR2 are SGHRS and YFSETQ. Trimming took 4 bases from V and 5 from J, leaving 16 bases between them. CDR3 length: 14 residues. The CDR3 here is CASSARTGEDEQYF. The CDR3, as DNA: TGCGCCAGCAGCGCCAGAACAGGGGAGGACGAGCAGTACTTC.

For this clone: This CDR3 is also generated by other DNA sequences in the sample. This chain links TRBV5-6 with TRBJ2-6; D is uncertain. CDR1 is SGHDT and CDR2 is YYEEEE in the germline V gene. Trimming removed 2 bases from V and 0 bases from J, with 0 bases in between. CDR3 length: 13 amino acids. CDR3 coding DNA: TGTGCCAGCAGCTTCTCTGGGGCCAACGTCCTGACTTTC. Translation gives CASSFSGANVLTF.

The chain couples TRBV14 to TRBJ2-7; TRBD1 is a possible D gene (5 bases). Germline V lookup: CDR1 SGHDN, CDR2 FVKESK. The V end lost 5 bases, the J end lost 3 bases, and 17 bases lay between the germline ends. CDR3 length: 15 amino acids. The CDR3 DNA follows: TGTGCCAGCAGCGACCAGGGCGTGGGGAACTACGAGCAGTACTTC. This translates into CASSDQGVGNYEQYF.

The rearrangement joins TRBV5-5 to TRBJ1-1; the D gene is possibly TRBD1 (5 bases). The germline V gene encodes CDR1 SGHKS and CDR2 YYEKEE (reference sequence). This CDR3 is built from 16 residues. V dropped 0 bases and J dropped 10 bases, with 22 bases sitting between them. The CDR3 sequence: CASSLAPGRSVYGAFF. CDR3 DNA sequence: TGTGCCAGCAGCTTGGCCCCGGGACGGTCAGTGTATGGAGCTTTCTTT.

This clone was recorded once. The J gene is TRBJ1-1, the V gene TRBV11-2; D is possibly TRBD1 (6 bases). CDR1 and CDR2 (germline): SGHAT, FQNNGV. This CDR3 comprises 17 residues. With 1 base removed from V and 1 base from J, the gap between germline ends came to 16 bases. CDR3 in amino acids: CASSLGIRGPRNTEAFF. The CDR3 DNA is TGTGCCAGCAGCTTAGGTATCAGGGGACCACGGAACACTGAAGCTTTCTTT.

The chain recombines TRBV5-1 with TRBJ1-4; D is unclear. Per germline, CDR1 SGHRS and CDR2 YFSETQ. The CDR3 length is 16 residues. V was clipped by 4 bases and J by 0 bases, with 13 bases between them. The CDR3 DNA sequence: TGCGCCAGCAGCCGTGAAGACCGATCAACTAATGAAAAACTGTTTTTT. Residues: CASSREDRSTNEKLFF.